These T cell receptor beta chains were read from a single sample in a study of T cell responses to AZD1222 COVID-19 vaccine. Measured with immunoSEQ multiplex PCR; TCRdb has only the in-frame clones, and not every one. The data hold 80,000 or so clones, with around four fifths observed a single time. The starting material was peripheral blood, obtained on day 0 of AZD1222 vaccination. Receptors were obtained from an adult in good health. The CDR3 runs from the conserved cysteine through the conserved F or W. D genes are given only for firm matches. Only some rows state a clone size, as once, few, many or a class for expanded clones.

d_call	clone_size	v_call	j_call	cdr3_length	cdr3_nt	cdr3_aa
-	-	TRBV7-9	TRBJ2-5	14	TGTGCCAGCAGCTTACAGGGGACTCAAGAGACCCAGTACTTC	CASSLQGTQETQYF
-	-	TRBV27	TRBJ2-6	14	TGTGCCAGCAGTTTATCCTCTGGGGCCAACGTCCTGACTTTC	CASSLSSGANVLTF
-	once	TRBV19	TRBJ1-5	15	TGTGCCAGTATCCAAAGAGGTACGGTGGGAGGGCCCCAGCATTTT	CASIQRGTVGGPQHF
-	once	TRBV7-9	TRBJ1-4	15	TGTGCCAGCAGCAACGGACAGACAACTAATGAAAAACTGTTTTTT	CASSNGQTTNEKLFF
-	-	TRBV7-2	TRBJ1-1	15	TGTGCCAGCAACTTAGTTGGCAGGGGGAACACTGAAGCTTTCTTT	CASNLVGRGNTEAFF
-	-	TRBV9	TRBJ1-2	14	TGTGCCAGCAGCGTTGGGGGCACGGACTATGGCTACACCTTC	CASSVGGTDYGYTF
TRBD1	-	TRBV5-1	TRBJ2-2	16	TGCGCCAGCAGCTTGGTGGGACAGGGTATGACCGGGGAGCTGTTTTTT	CASSLVGQGMTGELFF
TRBD2	-	TRBV9	TRBJ2-2	19	TGTGCCAGCAGCGCGGGTGGACTAGCGGGGGGGCCTGGCACCGGGGAGCTGTTTTTT	CASSAGGLAGGPGTGELFF
-	-	TRBV2	TRBJ2-2	12	TGTGCCAGCAGGGGGACACCCGGGGAGCTGTTTTTT	CASRGTPGELFF
-	-	TRBV24-1	TRBJ1-1	10	TGTGCCACTAAAGACAGACAAGCTTTCTTT	CATKDRQAFF
TRBD1	-	TRBV6-5	TRBJ1-5	14	TGTGCCAGCAGCCGTGGACAGGAAGGGCAGCCCCAGCATTTT	CASSRGQEGQPQHF
TRBD2	-	TRBV11-3	TRBJ2-1	15	TGTGCCAGCAGCTCCGCTAGCGGGGGGGCCAATGAGCAGTTCTTC	CASSSASGGANEQFF
-	-	TRBV27	TRBJ2-2	15	TGTGCCAGCAGGATCGCCGGGACAAAAACCGGGGAGCTGTTTTTT	CASRIAGTKTGELFF
TRBD2	once	TRBV11-2	TRBJ2-7	16	TGTGCCAGCAGCTTAGTAGGCGGGGGGGCTATATACGAGCAGTACTTC	CASSLVGGGAIYEQYF
-	-	TRBV20-1	TRBJ2-4	11	TGCAGTGCTAGCCCCGGGGGACGGCAGTACTTC	CSASPGGRQYF
-	-	TRBV18	TRBJ2-3	16	TGTGCCAGCTCACCAGGGGCGGGGGCAAGCACAGATACGCAGTATTTT	CASSPGAGASTDTQYF
-	-	TRBV11-3	TRBJ2-1	14	TGTGCCAGCAGCTTAGGGGGGATAGACAATGAGCAGTTCTTC	CASSLGGIDNEQFF
-	-	TRBV9	TRBJ1-4	15	TGTGCCAGCAGCTCCACGGAAAAACTGTCGAAAAAACTGTTTTTT	CASSSTEKLSKKLFF
-	-	TRBV4-3	TRBJ1-4	17	TGCGCCAGCAGCCAAGGCAGTGTCTGGGTTGGGGGGGAAAAACTGTTTTTT	CASSQGSVWVGGEKLFF
-	-	TRBV29-1	TRBJ2-7	13	TGCAGCGTCTTTTGGCGGGATTCCTACGAGCAGTACTTC	CSVFWRDSYEQYF
-	-	TRBV20-1	TRBJ2-2	11	TGCAGTGCTAGAGAGGGGCGGGAGCTGTTTTTT	CSAREGRELFF
-	-	TRBV6-5	TRBJ2-2	15	TGTGCCAGCAGTCAGTTGCGTTCGAACACCGGGGAGCTGTTTTTT	CASSQLRSNTGELFF
-	few	TRBV7-2	TRBJ2-5	13	TGTGCCAGCAGCCCAAGGAGGAGCCTGGTAGTCCACTTC	CASSPRRSLVVHF
-	few	TRBV5-5	TRBJ1-4	15	TGTGCCAGCAGCTTGGGGCGGGTTACTAATGAAAAACTGTTTTTT	CASSLGRVTNEKLFF
-	few	TRBV11-3	TRBJ2-2	15	TGTGCCAGCAGCGGGGACAAGGGCGGCACCGGGGAGCTGTTTTTT	CASSGDKGGTGELFF
-	-	TRBV7-2	TRBJ2-7	14	TGTGCCAGCAGCCCCAGAGACAGAACCTACGAGCAGTACTTC	CASSPRDRTYEQYF
-	-	TRBV7-2	TRBJ2-5	16	TGTGCCAGCAGCTGGGGCGTGGGGGGACCGCAAGAGACCCAGTACTTC	CASSWGVGGPQETQYF